One and the same sample provided the 25 T cell receptor beta chains below, sequenced in a study of OX40 agonist ivuxolimab in advanced cancers. The library was built by means of the immunoSEQ multiplex PCR assay. Drawn from immuneACCESS, this table holds only the in-frame rearrangements with V and J called that TCRdb kept. Clones are partly lost; checked studies trace under half to an unresolved V gene and leave the rest unexplained. The sample table holds roughly 86,000 clones, of which approximately 90% were seen once. The ten largest account for 1.1% of the sample. Sequencing used CD4+ or CD8+ T cells sorted from blood, obtained in a trial of the OX40 agonist ivuxolimab. Receptors originate from an adult with an advanced solid tumor such as melanoma, head and neck, liver or kidney cancer.

For the CDR3, the DNA is TGTGCCAGCAGCCCAAGCGGGATCACCTACAATGAGCAGTTCTTC. Its protein product is CASSPSGITYNEQFF. V is TRBV5-4 and J is TRBJ2-1; 7 bases align to TRBD2. Per germline, CDR1 SGHNT and CDR2 YYREEE (reference sequence). The CDR3 consists of 15 residues. J gave up 2 bases and V 4 bases, and 6 bases lay outside the gene matches.

V is TRBV7-2 and J is TRBJ1-5, with D perhaps matching TRBD1 (5 bases). The CDR3 is made up of 15 amino acids. From germline, CDR1 is SGHTA and CDR2 FQGNSA. Deletions cut 2 bases from V and 0 bases from J, with 8 bases between. This CDR3 reads CASSLLGVSNQPQHF. CDR3 nucleotides: TGTGCCAGCAGCTTACTGGGGGTTAGCAATCAGCCCCAGCATTTT.

This clone was detected only a few times. This chain joins TRBV7-9 and TRBJ2-7, with TRBD1 as a possible D gene (5 bases). Germline V CDR1 and CDR2: SEHNR, FQNEAQ (reference sequence). The germline V and J ends were trimmed by 4 bases and 4 bases, with 17 bases remaining between them. This CDR3 has 15 residues. The CDR3 DNA follows: TGTGCCAGCAGCTCCCCTCACGCAGGGCCTTACGAGCAGTACTTC. Its protein product is CASSSPHAGPYEQYF.

V and J are TRBV6-5 and TRBJ2-5, with D tentatively TRBD1 (6 bases). The CDR3 contains 14 residues. Trimming cost V 6 bases and J 4 bases, with 15 bases left between them. Germline loops: CDR1 MNHEY, CDR2 SVGAGI. The CDR3 DNA sequence: TGTGCCAGCAGAATCCAGGGGTTTGCAGAGACCCAGTACTTC. Translated: CASRIQGFAETQYF.

The gene calls are TRBV11-3 and TRBJ2-7; D gene ambiguous. Germline lookup yields CDR1 SGHNT and CDR2 YENEEA. The CDR3 has 13 residues. V lost 0 bases, J lost 7 bases, and 10 bases lay in between. DNA of the CDR3: TGTGCCAGCAGCTTAGATAGAATGACGGAGCAGTACTTC. Encoded protein: CASSLDRMTEQYF. Combining the CDR3 with reference TRBV11-3 and TRBJ2-7 gives the whole variable domain EAGVVQSPRYKIIEKKQPVAFWCNPISGHNTLYWYLQNLGQGPELLIRYENEEAVDDSQLPKDRFSAERLKGVDSTLKIQPAELGDSAVYLCASSLDRMTEQYFGPGTRLTVT.

The chain employs TRBV5-1 and TRBJ2-7; 7 nucleotides align to TRBD1. V lost 4 bases to trimming and J lost 4 bases; unmatched junction nucleotides: 8. CDR1 is SGHRS, CDR2 YFSETQ, per germline. The length of the CDR3 is 14 residues. CDR3 residues: CASSLTGQTYEQYF. DNA for the CDR3: TGCGCCAGCAGCCTGACAGGGCAGACGTACGAGCAGTACTTC.

This clone was counted a single time. CDR3 sequence reads: CASRGTGKIEQYF. In nucleotides, the CDR3 is TGTGCCAGCAGGGGGACAGGGAAGATCGAGCAGTACTTC. The rearrangement uses TRBV27 and TRBJ2-7; TRBD1 agrees at 9 bases. V lost 6 bases to trimming and J lost 6 bases; unmatched junction nucleotides: 6. Looked up from germline, CDR1 is MNHEY and CDR2 is SMNVEV (reference sequence). The CDR3 totals 13 residues.

The chain has TRBV7-6 and TRBJ2-5; 9 bases are shared with TRBD2. The germline V gene has CDR1 SGHVS and CDR2 FNYEAQ. The CDR3 covers 15 residues. With V trimmed by 1 base and J by 5 bases, 5 bases remained unmatched. CDR3 in amino acids: CASSLVSGRSETQYF. The CDR3 bases are TGTGCCAGCAGCTTAGTAAGCGGGAGGTCGGAGACCCAGTACTTC.

The gene calls are TRBV10-3 and TRBJ2-5; D tentatively fits TRBD1 or TRBD2 (6 bases each). Germline CDR1 reads ENHRY; CDR2 reads SYGVKD. Trimming left V 3 bases short and J 2 bases short, with 19 bases between. CDR3 size: 17 residues. The CDR3 region is CAISDPRGGREQETQYF. Here the CDR3 DNA reads TGTGCCATCAGTGACCCCAGAGGGGGGCGCGAACAAGAGACCCAGTACTTC.

The V call is TRBV28, the J call TRBJ2-7; tentatively, D is TRBD2 (6 bases). Trimming took 3 bases from V and 2 from J, leaving 14 bases between them. Germline lookup yields CDR1 MDHEN and CDR2 SYDVKM. CDR3 size: 15 residues. The CDR3 loop is CASSFARGVTYEQYF. CDR3 DNA sequence: TGTGCCAGCAGTTTTGCGCGCGGGGTAACCTACGAGCAGTACTTC.

This chain joins TRBV7-9 and TRBJ2-5, with D uncertain. CDR1 SEHNR and CDR2 FQNEAQ come from the germline V gene (reference sequence). V lost 2 bases to trimming and J lost 4 bases, with 5 bases between them. The CDR3 covers 12 residues. DNA of the CDR3: TGTGCCAGCAGCTTATTGGGAGAGACCCAGTACTTC. Protein product: CASSLLGETQYF.

The chain uses TRBV28 and TRBJ1-1, with a weak D call TRBD1 (5 bases). From germline, CDR1 is MDHEN and CDR2 SYDVKM. Trimming removed 4 bases at V and 1 base at J, with 7 bases between. This CDR3 comprises 13 residues. CDR3 in DNA: TGTGCCAGCAGTTCGACAGAGAACACTGAAGCTTTCTTT. It translates to CASSSTENTEAFF.

V gene TRBV5-4 combines with J gene TRBJ2-7, with TRBD2 identical over 8 bases. In germline, CDR1 is SGHNT, CDR2 YYREEE (reference sequence). This CDR3 has 16 residues. Germline trimming cut 0 bases from V and 2 bases from J; bases unmatched to any gene: 7. The CDR3 DNA reads as TGTGCCAGCAGCTTGGCCTCGTCGGGAGGGCCCTACGAGCAGTACTTC. Protein sequence: CASSLASSGGPYEQYF.

This rearrangement joins TRBV19 to TRBJ2-3; possibly TRBD2 for D (6 bases). Germline CDR1 reads LNHDA; CDR2 reads SQIVND (reference sequence). The CDR3 spans 15 residues. Trimming took off 3 bases at V and 0 bases at J, with 10 bases between the two ends. The CDR3 here is CASSILGTSTDTQYF. The CDR3 DNA reads as TGTGCCAGTAGTATTTTAGGGACTAGCACAGATACGCAGTATTTT.

This chain connects TRBV6-5 to TRBJ2-3, with D perhaps TRBD1 (5 bases). The CDR3 runs to 16 residues. The germline V and J ends were trimmed by 4 bases and 2 bases, with 16 bases remaining between them. Germline V CDR1 and CDR2: MNHEY, SVGAGI. The CDR3 region is CASSSSASTVTDTQYF. The DNA of the CDR3 is TGTGCCAGCAGTTCCTCGGCCTCGACAGTCACAGATACGCAGTATTTT.

V gene TRBV11-2 combines with J gene TRBJ2-5; 8 bases are a match to TRBD1. V dropped 4 bases and J dropped 4; count of bases not matched to a gene: 8. The CDR3 runs to 15 residues. Looked up from germline, CDR1 is SGHAT and CDR2 is FQNNGV. In DNA, the CDR3 is TGTGCCAGCAGCTCAACCCCAGGGGGCTTAGAGACCCAGTACTTC. This codes for CASSSTPGGLETQYF.

The rearrangement links TRBV5-1 to TRBJ2-7; no reliable D call. The CDR3 contains 14 residues. Trimming removed 0 bases from V and 2 bases from J, with 9 bases in between. Germline loops: CDR1 SGHRS, CDR2 YFSETQ. CDR3 nucleotide sequence: TGCGCCAGCAGCTTGGGCCCAACCCCCTACGAGCAGTACTTC. Residues: CASSLGPTPYEQYF.

J is TRBJ2-1 and V is TRBV6-5, with 7 positions matching TRBD1. V trimming: 5 bases; J trimming: 0 bases; junction bases outside the gene matches: 4. Germline CDR1 MNHEY, CDR2 SVGAGI. The CDR3 runs 15 residues. The chain's CDR3 is CASSRNRGSYNEQFF. In DNA, the CDR3 is TGTGCCAGCAGTCGTAACAGGGGCTCCTACAATGAGCAGTTCTTC.

This clone was found once. The rearrangement joins TRBV28 to TRBJ1-3; the D is unclear. The CDR3 is 11 amino acids. Trimming removed 10 bases from V and 0 bases from J, with 4 bases in between. The germline CDR1 and CDR2 sequences are MDHEN and SYDVKM. The CDR3 bases are TGTGCCACCTCCTCTGGAAACACCATATATTTT. It codes for CATSSGNTIYF.

CDR3 sequence (DNA): TGTGCCAGCAGGGCCTCTAACTATGGCTACACCTTC. It is translated as CASRASNYGYTF. The V gene is TRBV6-1, the J gene TRBJ1-2; no clear D gene. V was cut by 6 bases and J by 0 bases, with 5 bases left in between. Germline V gives CDR1 MNHNS, CDR2 SASEGT. The CDR3 totals 12 residues.

The V gene is TRBV2, the J gene TRBJ1-2, with TRBD1 matching 8 bases. CDR3 length equals 13 residues. Germline V gene data show CDR1 as SNHLY and CDR2 as FYNNEI. Trimming took 6 bases from V and 7 from J; bases not matched to a gene: 7. This CDR3 reads CASSGQGIGGYTF. CDR3 DNA sequence: TGTGCCAGCAGCGGACAGGGAATCGGTGGCTACACCTTC. Looking up the rest from reference TRBV2 and TRBJ1-2 gives the full variable domain: EPEVTQTPSHQVTQMGQEVILRCVPISNHLYFYWYRQILGQKVEFLVSFYNNEISEKSEIFDDQFSVERPDGSNFTLKIRSTKLEDSAMYFCASSGQGIGGYTFGSGTRLTVV.

This chain links TRBV30 with TRBJ2-5; maybe TRBD1 (5 bases). Per germline, CDR1 GTSNPN and CDR2 SVGIG (reference sequence). The CDR3 covers 14 residues. With 2 bases removed from V and 4 bases from J, the gap between germline ends came to 14 bases. CDR3 sequence: CAWSLQAGRETQYF. The CDR3 nucleotides are TGTGCCTGGAGTCTCCAGGCAGGGCGAGAGACCCAGTACTTC.

The genes are TRBV19 and TRBJ2-3; 8 bases fit TRBD1. Germline V gene data show CDR1 as LNHDA and CDR2 as SQIVND (reference sequence). This CDR3 is 14 amino acids long. V lost 4 bases and J lost 3; bases outside the gene matches: 3. Written as DNA, the CDR3 is TGTGCCAGTAGTAGAAGACAGGGGACAGATACGCAGTATTTT. Its protein product is CASSRRQGTDTQYF.

The rearrangement joins TRBV7-9 to TRBJ2-1; D may be TRBD2 (6 bases). The CDR3 length is 12 residues. V was shortened by 5 bases and J by 8 bases, with 10 bases between the two germline ends. Looked up from germline, CDR1 is SEHNR and CDR2 is FQNEAQ (reference sequence). In DNA form, the CDR3 reads TGTGCCAGCAGCCCCGGGACTTATGAGCAGTTCTTC. Its translation: CASSPGTYEQFF.

The chain links TRBV14 to TRBJ2-2, with 7 positions matching TRBD1. CDR1 is SGHDN, CDR2 FVKESK, per germline. Losses at the gene ends were 4 bases for V and 1 base for J; bases not matched to a gene: 0. The CDR3 contains 14 residues. In nucleotides, the CDR3 is TGTGCCAGCAGCCGGGACAGGAACACCGGGGAGCTGTTTTTT. It specifies CASSRDRNTGELFF.